A selection of T cell receptor beta chains follows, all from one sample in a study of CD8+ T cells in alopecia areata. The repertoire was sequenced with immunoSEQ multiplex PCR; TCRdb's copy has only in-frame clones and lacks some. Among around 200,000 clones listed, about 60% were seen once. Material: CD4+ T cells sorted from blood, obtained at week 4, from a patient treated with tofacitinib. These receptors all stem from a human donor with alopecia areata. Each CDR3 is given with its conserved first and last residue. The D gene is left open where the match is weak. A clone size is listed for some rows: how often the clone was seen (once, few, many), or a class if it is expanded.

CDR3 DNA	CDR3 protein	J gene	clone size	D gene	V gene
TGTGCCTGGAGTGGCGTGAAGCAGTTCTTC	CAWSGVKQFF	TRBJ2-1	-	-	TRBV30
TGTGCCAGCAGCTTACAGTCGCAGGGGGGCTACGAGCAGTACTTC	CASSLQSQGGYEQYF	TRBJ2-7	-	-	TRBV11-2
TGTGCCTGGAGCGCATTAACGAACACTGAAGCTTTCTTT	CAWSALTNTEAFF	TRBJ1-1	-	-	TRBV30
TGCAGTGCTGCATTCCGGGGGACCCAGTACTTC	CSAAFRGTQYF	TRBJ2-5	-	-	TRBV20-1
TGTGCCAGCTCACCAGAGACCATTAATTATGGCTACACCTTC	CASSPETINYGYTF	TRBJ1-2	-	-	TRBV18
TGTGCCAGCAGAGCGGTCGGTCACCCGGGAAATCGGCATTTT	CASRAVGHPGNRHF	TRBJ1-5	-	-	TRBV28
TGCAGCGTTCGTTCCCGGACTAGCAAGGATGAGCAGTTCTTC	CSVRSRTSKDEQFF	TRBJ2-1	once	TRBD2	TRBV29-1
TGTGCCAGCAGCCGTACTAGCGGGAGTACAGATACGCAGTATTTT	CASSRTSGSTDTQYF	TRBJ2-3	-	TRBD2	TRBV7-3
TGTGCCAGCAGACCGGACAGAAACTATGGCTACACCTTC	CASRPDRNYGYTF	TRBJ1-2	-	-	TRBV6-5
TGTGCCTGGAGTGTCTCAGGGCGGGTTTCCTACAATGAGCAGTTCTTC	CAWSVSGRVSYNEQFF	TRBJ2-1	-	-	TRBV30
TGTGCCAGCAGCTTAGGCGGACCAACGAAACAGCCCCAGCATTTT	CASSLGGPTKQPQHF	TRBJ1-5	few	-	TRBV7-8
TGTGCCTGGAGTCCCCCCGGAGGCAATCAGCCCCAGCATTTT	CAWSPPGGNQPQHF	TRBJ1-5	-	-	TRBV30
TGCGCCAGCAGCTTGCCTAGCGTCTACAATGAGCAGTTCTTC	CASSLPSVYNEQFF	TRBJ2-1	-	-	TRBV5-1
TGTGCCTGGAGTGGGACAGGGGCGGGAAACATTCAGTACTTC	CAWSGTGAGNIQYF	TRBJ2-4	-	TRBD1	TRBV30
TGTGCCAGCAGCTTAGCCCGGGTTGGCACCGGGGAGCTGTTTTTT	CASSLARVGTGELFF	TRBJ2-2	-	-	TRBV7-2
TGTGCCAGCAGTGGGACTAGCGGCCCCGCGGGGGAGCAGTACTTC	CASSGTSGPAGEQYF	TRBJ2-7	few	TRBD2	TRBV2
TGTGCCTGGACACTTAACACTGAAGCTTTCTTT	CAWTLNTEAFF	TRBJ1-1	-	-	TRBV30
TGCAGCGTTGGTCAGGGCGGTGGGGACACTGAAGCTTTCTTT	CSVGQGGGDTEAFF	TRBJ1-1	-	-	TRBV29-1
TGTGCCAGCAGCTTCTTCGTCGAGATAGCCAAAAACATTCAGTACTTC	CASSFFVEIAKNIQYF	TRBJ2-4	few	-	TRBV5-5
TGTGCCTGTCCGGGCTCCTACAATGAGCAGTTCTTC	CACPGSYNEQFF	TRBJ2-1	-	-	TRBV30
TGTGCCAGCAGTCCCGGGACGGTGGGAATACAAGAGACCCAGTACTTC	CASSPGTVGIQETQYF	TRBJ2-5	once	-	TRBV27
TGTGCCAGCAGGCACAGGGGAAGGAACACAGATACGCAGTATTTT	CASRHRGRNTDTQYF	TRBJ2-3	-	TRBD1	TRBV6-5
TGTGCCAGCTCACTCCAAAGACAGGGAGAGCAGTACTTC	CASSLQRQGEQYF	TRBJ2-7	-	TRBD1	TRBV18
TGTGCCAGCAGTTCAGGAGTTCAGGGCATTCAGTACTTC	CASSSGVQGIQYF	TRBJ2-4	once	-	TRBV6-5
TGTGCCAGCAGTCCTAGGGTTGGATCGGTGGAGCAGTACTTC	CASSPRVGSVEQYF	TRBJ2-7	-	-	TRBV25-1
TGTGCCAGCAGCGTTCTGGGGGGTAACGATGAGCAGTTCTTC	CASSVLGGNDEQFF	TRBJ2-1	-	-	TRBV9
TGTGCCTGGAGTGCTGGTGAGCAGTTCTTC	CAWSAGEQFF	TRBJ2-1	few	-	TRBV30
TGTGCCAGCCGCAGGGCCGGGGAGCTGTTTTTT	CASRRAGELFF	TRBJ2-2	-	-	TRBV5-6
TGCAGCCTCAACGTAGCGAGCAATGAGCAGTTCTTC	CSLNVASNEQFF	TRBJ2-1	-	-	TRBV29-1
TGTGCCAGCAGTCTCCGGGAGGTTGGGACCGGCGAGCAGTACTTC	CASSLREVGTGEQYF	TRBJ2-7	-	TRBD2	TRBV6-6
TGTGCCAGCAGCCTCTACCGGGACCCAATTAACAATGAGCAGTTCTTC	CASSLYRDPINNEQFF	TRBJ2-1	few	-	TRBV7-9
TGTGCCAGCAGCTTAAATGGGGAGCTGTTTTTT	CASSLNGELFF	TRBJ2-2	-	-	TRBV7-2
TGTGCCAGCAGTTCGACAGGGAGGTTTTATGGCTACACCTTC	CASSSTGRFYGYTF	TRBJ1-2	few	TRBD1	TRBV28
TGTGCCAGCAGCTTCTCCGGGACAGATAAAGAGACCCAGTACTTC	CASSFSGTDKETQYF	TRBJ2-5	-	TRBD1	TRBV7-8
TGTGCCAGCAGCGTAGGACTAGTTGATGAGCAGTTCTTC	CASSVGLVDEQFF	TRBJ2-1	-	-	TRBV9
TGCAGCGTGCGGGACAGGGGTTACGAGCAGTACTTC	CSVRDRGYEQYF	TRBJ2-7	-	TRBD1	TRBV29-1
TGTGCCAGCAGCTTAGGTTACAGATACGAGCAGTACTTC	CASSLGYRYEQYF	TRBJ2-7	-	-	TRBV7-2
TGTGCCAGCAGCTTGTCTCAAGTGAGTAATGAGCAGTTCTTC	CASSLSQVSNEQFF	TRBJ2-1	-	-	TRBV5-6
TGTGCCAGTAGTCCTAATTTTAGGGTCACCGGGGAGCTGTTTTTT	CASSPNFRVTGELFF	TRBJ2-2	-	-	TRBV19
TGTGCCTGGAGTGCCCTATATGGCTACACCTTC	CAWSALYGYTF	TRBJ1-2	-	-	TRBV30
TGCAGCGTTGAAGCCCTTGAGGCTAGCGGGAGGGTAGATACGCAGTATTTT	CSVEALEASGRVDTQYF	TRBJ2-3	-	TRBD2	TRBV29-1
TGTGCCAGCAGCCCCACGGGGGGCACCGGGGAGCTGTTTTTT	CASSPTGGTGELFF	TRBJ2-2	-	TRBD2	TRBV7-9
TGCAGTGCTCTCAGGGCTGGCTACACCTTC	CSALRAGYTF	TRBJ1-2	-	-	TRBV20-1
TGTGCCACCGGGTTGGCTAGCGGGACCTACAATGAGCAGTTCTTC	CATGLASGTYNEQFF	TRBJ2-1	-	TRBD2	TRBV15
TGTGCCAGCAGCCAAATTGGAGGCGGCAATCAGCCCCAGCATTTT	CASSQIGGGNQPQHF	TRBJ1-5	-	-	TRBV27
TGTGCCACCAGCAGAGATTCGTCGGAGACCCAGTACTTC	CATSRDSSETQYF	TRBJ2-5	-	-	TRBV15
TGTGCCAGCAGTTATACGCAGTATTTT	CASSYTQYF	TRBJ2-3	-	-	TRBV7-2
TGTGCCAGCAGCTTATTGGGCGGGAAGAGTTACAATGAGCAGTTCTTC	CASSLLGGKSYNEQFF	TRBJ2-1	-	-	TRBV11-1
TGCGCCAGCAGCTTGTCTAGCCCGTACCAAGAGACCCAGTACTTC	CASSLSSPYQETQYF	TRBJ2-5	-	-	TRBV5-1
TGTGCCAGCAGCCTCTCCCGAGCGGGAGAGCAGTACTTC	CASSLSRAGEQYF	TRBJ2-7	-	TRBD2	TRBV7-2
TGCGCCAGCAGCCAACGATCGACTGGGCGCGCAGAGACCCAGTACTTC	CASSQRSTGRAETQYF	TRBJ2-5	-	-	TRBV4-1
TGTGCCAGCAGCAGGGGGGAGAGAGGGCCCCAGCATTTT	CASSRGERGPQHF	TRBJ1-5	-	-	TRBV5-6
TGCAGCGTCGCGAGCAGTAAAGAGACCCAGTACTTC	CSVASSKETQYF	TRBJ2-5	few	-	TRBV29-1
TGTGCCAGCAGGAAGGGGGACTCAACTAATGAAAAACTGTTTTTT	CASRKGDSTNEKLFF	TRBJ1-4	once	-	TRBV9
TGTGCCAGCACTAGGCGGGAGGGGTGGACCTACAATGAGCAGTTCTTC	CASTRREGWTYNEQFF	TRBJ2-1	-	TRBD2	TRBV11-2
TGTGCCAGCAGTTGGACAGGGGGAGAGGATACGCAGTATTTT	CASSWTGGEDTQYF	TRBJ2-3	many	TRBD1	TRBV5-4
TGCGCCAGCGGTCTTATTGGGGTGGAGACCCAGTACTTC	CASGLIGVETQYF	TRBJ2-5	-	-	TRBV5-1
TGTGCCTGGACCCCCAGGGATACGCAGTATTTT	CAWTPRDTQYF	TRBJ2-3	-	-	TRBV30
TGTGCCAGCTCACCCCGGGAGAATGAAAAACTGTTTTTT	CASSPRENEKLFF	TRBJ1-4	-	-	TRBV18
TGTGCCAGCAGCTCCGGTCGGGACAATCAGCCCCAGCATTTT	CASSSGRDNQPQHF	TRBJ1-5	-	-	TRBV7-9